This TCR beta chain appears in the sequencing data of a study of identical twins. General study points: Compared with models, monozygotic twins showed more out-of-frame TCR alpha sharing.

Template switching (which added a universal primer site) was used, and cDNA carried unique molecular identifiers. In TCRdb, the 5' RACE reads were re-called with MiXCR into one record per CDR3 protein. The top ten hold about 0.94% of the sample, which has roughly 470,000 distinct CDR3 sequences, 13% to 15% seen once. Healthy Caucasians, and only they, were the donors. Regarding this clonotype: Antigen: not known.

Trimming stripped 1 base from V and 5 bases from J, with 6 bases between. The CDR3 sequence is 12 residues long. Another study also made use of these data, one on yellow fever vaccine responses in identical twins. Per that paper: Twins' vaccine T cell response reportedly seemed partly convergent, partly personalized.

Sequenced: CD4+ T cells sorted from blood. The chain joins TRBV12-3 or TRBV12-4 to TRBJ2-7; D is undetermined. This TCR was sampled from a woman between 18 and 29 years old in good health. The CDR3 protein is CASSLGDNEQYF. The CDR3 DNA reads as TGTGCCAGCAGTTTAGGAGACAACGAGCAGTACTTC.